Listed below are T cell receptor beta chains from one sample, sequenced in a study of blood T cells in healthy people across ages. TCRdb processed the 5' RACE reads anew with MiXCR; each CDR3 protein has one entry. The repertoire has around 990,000 distinct CDR3 sequences, 20% to 25% of them found once; the top ten carry 0.65% to 0.95%. The sample was also linked to a second study, of T cells of mothers and their children.

Input material: blood. The receptors here all came from a girl aged 2-10 years in good health. The CDR3 runs from the conserved cysteine through the conserved F or W. D genes are given only for firm matches. Clone size is not always given. Where it is, it says once, few, many or a class for expanded clones.

d_call	v_call	cdr3_length	clone_size	j_call	cdr3_nt	cdr3_aa
TRBD1	TRBV19	12	NA	TRBJ2-1	TGTGCCAGTAGTATAATGGGGACAGATCCTCACTTC	CASSIMGTDPHF
NA	TRBV29-1	13	few	TRBJ2-5	TGCAGCGTTGGGTCGGCGTCCGACGGGTCCCAGTACTTC	CSVGSASDGSQYF
NA	TRBV29-1	15	NA	TRBJ1-3	TGCAGCGTTGAGTTCTACAGGGCCTCTGGAAACACCATATATTTT	CSVEFYRASGNTIYF
TRBD2	TRBV12-3/TRBV12-4	21	few	TRBJ2-6	TGTGCCAGCAGTCCCCGCGGCCGGGGGGGAACTTTAGGGCCTGGGGCCAACGTCCTGACTTTC	CASSPRGRGGTLGPGANVLTF
NA	TRBV13	14	NA	TRBJ2-7	TGTGCCAGCAGCTTGCGAGGGTTCACCTACGAGCAGTACTTC	CASSLRGFTYEQYF
NA	TRBV4-3	18	NA	TRBJ2-1	TGCGCCAGCAGCCAGCGCCGTTCAGGGAGCGAGGAAAACAATGAGCAGTTCTTC	CASSQRRSGSEENNEQFF
TRBD1	TRBV10-3	13	NA	TRBJ2-1	TGTGCCATCACTAGGACAGGTCAAGATGAGCAGTTCTTC	CAITRTGQDEQFF
NA	TRBV7-2	16	NA	TRBJ2-3	TGTGCCAGCAGCTTAGCGGCGGGGAGAACCACAGATACGCAGTATTTT	CASSLAAGRTTDTQYF
TRBD2	TRBV4-1	16	NA	TRBJ2-1	TGCGCCAGCAGCCAACTCCTAGCGGGAGACTACAATGAGCAGTTCTTC	CASSQLLAGDYNEQFF
TRBD2	TRBV12-5	16	few	TRBJ2-5	TGTGCTAGTGGCTCGGGACTAGCGGGAGTTGGGGAGACCCAGTACTTC	CASGSGLAGVGETQYF
NA	TRBV28	12	NA	TRBJ1-2	TGTGCCAGCAGCCCCGGGACAAATGGCTACACCTTC	CASSPGTNGYTF
TRBD1	TRBV7-3	14	NA	TRBJ2-3	TGTGCCAGCAGCTTGACAGGGGGCAAGGATACGCAGTATTTT	CASSLTGGKDTQYF
TRBD2	TRBV7-3	15	few	TRBJ2-1	TGTGCCAGCGGTCCGGGGGGGAGCTCCTACAATGAGCAGTTCTTC	CASGPGGSSYNEQFF
TRBD2	TRBV29-1	13	few	TRBJ2-7	TGCAGCGTTGAAGGGGAGGGACGGAACGAGCAGTACTTC	CSVEGEGRNEQYF
TRBD1	TRBV29-1	14	NA	TRBJ2-5	TGCAGCGTTGAAGGGACAGGGGACGTCTTTGGGCCGTACTTC	CSVEGTGDVFGPYF